The T cell receptor beta chain under discussion was sequenced for a study of cytomegalovirus exposure and HLA in healthy donors. General observations from the study: Among TCR beta chains, those listed as cytomegalovirus-associated numbered over 150. Reports indicated that the classifier achieved high specificity and sensitivity in diagnosing cytomegalovirus status.

While the first cohort had about 610 subjects, the donors belonged to the separate validation cohort of over a hundred subjects. The V gene's germline CDR1 is SGHNT and CDR2 YENEEA. The CDR3 consists of 13 residues. V lost 8 bases, J lost 6 bases, and 8 bases stayed unmatched. Profiling relied on immunoSEQ multiplex PCR, and the TCRdb table lists in-frame clones only, not all of them. In the table there are around 58,000 clones, roughly 91% of which are singletons. As to this clone: Its specificity is unknown.

The source is a woman aged 18 to 35 in good health and CMV-seronegative. The specimen sequenced was PBMCs. The V call is TRBV11-3, the J call TRBJ2-7; 9 nucleotides agree with TRBD2. The chain's CDR3 is CASSLAGFGEQYF. CDR3 bases: TGTGCCAGCTCCCTAGCGGGGTTTGGCGAGCAGTACTTC.